Listed here are 3 T cell receptor beta chains from one sample, sequenced in a study of siplizumab effects on memory and regulatory T cells. TCRdb keeps only in-frame clones here, not all; method: immunoSEQ multiplex PCR. This sample has 90,000 to 110,000 clones, with about 92% found just once. Material: CD4+ T cells sorted from blood. The receptors come from a human donor in good health.

The chain combines TRBV2 with TRBJ2-2; D is possibly TRBD2 (7 bases). Germline values: CDR1 SNHLY, CDR2 FYNNEI. V shed 3 bases and J shed 5 bases, with 16 bases lying between them. CDR3 length: 16 amino acids. The DNA of the CDR3 is TGTGCCAGCAGTGATCGAGGCGGGGGCTATACCGGGGAGCTGTTTTTT. The encoded protein is CASSDRGGGYTGELFF.

In its sample, this clone was seen once. Germline is not matched at one junction end, which may reflect a read error. The CDR3 DNA sequence: TGTGCTAGCAGACGCGGAGAAACCGGGGAGCTGTTTTTT. Its translation: CASRRGETGELFF. The rearrangement uses TRBV7-7 and TRBJ2-2, with D uncertain. The CDR3 has 13 amino acids. Germline V lookup: CDR1 SSHAT, CDR2 FNYEAQ (reference sequence).

The rearrangement links TRBV14 to TRBJ2-5; no clear D gene. Germline CDR1 is SGHDN and CDR2 is FVKESK. The CDR3 covers 12 residues. The V and J ends lost 3 bases and 4 bases respectively, with 6 bases between them. CDR3 sequence: CASSHTRETQYF. CDR3 DNA: TGTGCCAGCAGCCACACACGAGAGACCCAGTACTTC.